The 28 T cell receptor beta chains below all came from one sample that was sequenced in a study of cytomegalovirus exposure and HLA in healthy donors. Primers for the PCR totalled 60 Vbeta and 13 Jbeta. Sequencing was performed with immunoSEQ multiplex PCR; in TCRdb, only in-frame clones are kept and a portion is missing. The sample shows over 150,000 clones, 70% to 75% of them seen only once. Sample: PBMCs. The receptor source for this set is a man aged 25-40 years in good health and CMV-seropositive.

In its sample, this clone was seen a few times. One end of the junction is discordant with germline, which a read error may explain. The chain is built from TRBV7-9 and TRBJ1-1; a possible D gene is TRBD1 (6 bases). Germline CDR1 SEHNR, CDR2 FQNEAQ (reference sequence). The CDR3 runs 12 residues. CDR3 bases: TGTTCCAGCAGCTTAGCGGCAGGGGATGCTTTCTTT. Its translation: CSSSLAAGDAFF.

V and J are TRBV6-1 and TRBJ1-5, with D perhaps matching TRBD1 (6 bases). The V gene lost 1 base and the J gene lost 2 bases, with 12 bases spanning the gap. Germline values: CDR1 MNHNS, CDR2 SASEGT. The CDR3 runs 16 residues. DNA of the CDR3: TGTGCCAGCAGTGAAGGGGGGCCTTTTGGCAATCAGCCCCAGCATTTT. This sequence encodes CASSEGGPFGNQPQHF.

As DNA, the CDR3 is TGTGCCAGCAGCGACGGGGCTAGCGGGAGGGAGACCCAGTACTTC. It codes for CASSDGASGRETQYF. V and J are TRBV6-5 and TRBJ2-5; 11 bases align to TRBD2. V was clipped by 6 bases and J by 5 bases; unmatched bases: 8. The CDR3 sequence is 15 residues long. Germline-derived CDR1 and CDR2 are MNHEY and SVGAGI.

This clone has a single count. The chain carries TRBV27 and TRBJ2-5, with a possible D match to TRBD1 (5 bases). Trimming pared 4 bases from V and 5 bases from J, leaving 14 bases between. Per the germline V gene, CDR1 is MNHEY and CDR2 is SMNVEV (reference sequence). The CDR3 length is 14 residues. CDR3: CASSSYQGRETQYF. The CDR3 nucleotides are TGTGCCAGCAGTTCGTACCAGGGTCGCGAGACCCAGTACTTC.

V gene TRBV9 combines with J gene TRBJ2-7; D might be TRBD2 (5 bases). The ends were cut back, 2 bases at V and 2 bases at J, with 8 bases in the middle. The CDR3 runs 13 residues. Germline V gene data show CDR1 as SGDLS and CDR2 as YYNGEE. The CDR3 sequence: CASSVGLAYEQYF. The DNA for the CDR3 is TGTGCCAGCAGCGTCGGACTGGCCTACGAGCAGTACTTC. Full variable domain (rest looked up from reference TRBV9 and TRBJ2-7): DSGVTQTPKHLITATGQRVTLRCSPRSGDLSVYWYQQSLDQGLQFLIQYYNGEERAKGNILERFSAQQFPDLHSELNLSSLELGDSALYFCASSVGLAYEQYFGPGTRLTVT.

V is TRBV11-2 and J is TRBJ2-7; 7 nucleotides match TRBD1. In germline, CDR1 is SGHAT, CDR2 FQNNGV. V lost 5 bases and J lost 1; bases outside the gene matches: 2. The CDR3 is 13 amino acids. This chain's CDR3 is CASSGGQSYEQYF. In nucleotides, the CDR3 is TGTGCCAGCAGCGGGGGACAGTCCTACGAGCAGTACTTC. Supplemented by reference TRBV11-2 and TRBJ2-7, the full variable domain reads EAGVAQSPRYKIIEKRQSVAFWCNPISGHATLYWYQQILGQGPKLLIQFQNNGVVDDSQLPKDRFSAERLKGVDSTLKIQPAKLEDSAVYLCASSGGQSYEQYFGPGTRLTVT.

V gene TRBV11-3 combines with J gene TRBJ2-7, with 8 bases identical to TRBD2. The CDR3 sequence is 16 residues long. Germline V CDR1 and CDR2: SGHNT, YENEEA. The trim removed 1 base at V and 7 bases at J, leaving 12 bases unmatched. CDR3 sequence (DNA): TGTGCCAGCAGCTTAGGCGGTAGCGGGGCCTCTTGGGAGCAGTACTTC. Its translation: CASSLGGSGASWEQYF.

The V and J genes are TRBV6-5 and TRBJ2-3; 8 bases align to TRBD2. Losses at the gene ends were 5 bases for V and 0 bases for J; bases not matched to a gene: 4. The CDR3 extends over 15 amino acids. Germline V gives CDR1 MNHEY, CDR2 SVGAGI. The CDR3 nucleotides are TGTGCCAGCAGTCGCGGGAGGCAGAGCACAGATACGCAGTATTTT. Encoded protein: CASSRGRQSTDTQYF.

The V call is TRBV14, the J call TRBJ2-1; TRBD2 aligns across 11 bases. J was trimmed by 7 bases and V by 4 bases; bases with no gene match: 9. CDR3 size: 16 residues. Germline CDR1 and CDR2: SGHDN and FVKESK. CDR3 nucleotides: TGTGCCAGCAGCCGTCCAGGGACTAGCGGAGGAAATGAGCAGTTCTTC. Translated: CASSRPGTSGGNEQFF. Filled out from reference TRBV14 and TRBJ2-1, the complete variable domain reads EAGVTQFPSHSVIEKGQTVTLRCDPISGHDNLYWYRRVMGKEIKFLLHFVKESKQDESGMPNNRFLAERTGGTYSTLKVQPAELEDSGVYFCASSRPGTSGGNEQFFGPGTRLTVL.

The V and J genes are TRBV11-2 and TRBJ2-5, with 9 bases aligning to TRBD2. In germline, CDR1 is SGHAT, CDR2 FQNNGV. This CDR3 is 14 amino acids long. V was clipped by 5 bases and J by 2 bases; unmatched bases: 3. The CDR3 region is CASSTLAGQETQYF. CDR3 sequence (DNA): TGTGCCAGCAGCACTCTAGCGGGACAAGAGACCCAGTACTTC.

The chain is built from TRBV28 and TRBJ2-7, with 7 bases identical to TRBD2. J was trimmed by 0 bases and V by 5 bases; bases with no gene match: 13. This CDR3 comprises 17 residues. CDR1 MDHEN and CDR2 SYDVKM come from the germline V gene. The CDR3 region is CASSPRQLAVSSYEQYF. Here the CDR3 DNA reads TGTGCCAGCAGTCCACGGCAGCTAGCGGTGAGCTCCTACGAGCAGTACTTC.

This clone was observed a handful of times. CDR3 in DNA: TGTGCCAGTAGCCGGGACACCTCCTACGAGCAGTACTTC. Residues: CASSRDTSYEQYF. The chain employs TRBV19 and TRBJ2-7; TRBD1 is a possible D gene (6 bases). CDR3 size: 13 residues. The ends were cut back, 6 bases at V and 0 bases at J, with 9 bases in the middle. Germline V gene sequence: CDR1 LNHDA, CDR2 SQIVND (reference sequence).

The table lists this clone with a few counts. The V call is TRBV9, the J call TRBJ2-3, with 7 positions matching TRBD2. J gave up 5 bases and V 0 bases, and 6 bases lay outside the gene matches. The germline gives CDR1 SGDLS, CDR2 YYNGEE. This CDR3 is 15 amino acids long. DNA of the CDR3: TGTGCCAGCAGCGTAGAGGCGGGGGTGGAAGATACGCAGTATTTT. It codes for CASSVEAGVEDTQYF.

Only a few counts were recorded for this clone. The rearrangement links TRBV7-9 to TRBJ1-5, with D hard to call. The CDR3 contains 13 residues. The V gene's germline CDR1 is SEHNR and CDR2 FQNEAQ (reference sequence). Between the trimmed V and J ends, which lost 3 bases and 5 bases, there was a span of 8 bases. Here the CDR3 DNA reads TGTGCCAGCAGCTTTGTGGTAGATCAGCCCCAGCATTTT. This codes for CASSFVVDQPQHF.

The J gene is TRBJ2-7, the V gene TRBV28, with TRBD1 as a possible D gene (6 bases). The germline CDR1 and CDR2 sequences are MDHEN and SYDVKM. Trimming shortened V by 6 bases and J by 6 bases, and 24 bases separated the two germline ends. CDR3 length equals 16 residues. DNA for the CDR3: TGTGCCAGCAGCCGGGCCGGACAGAGGGGTATCGGCGAGCAGTACTTC. As protein: CASSRAGQRGIGEQYF.

Remarks on this clone: This specimen includes other DNA sequences encoding the same CDR3. This chain joins TRBV7-2 and TRBJ1-2, with D maybe TRBD1 (6 bases). V was shortened by 5 bases and J by 2 bases, with 9 bases between the two germline ends. The CDR3 is made up of 13 amino acids. CDR1 is SGHTA and CDR2 is FQGNSA in the germline V gene. For the CDR3, the DNA is TGTGCCAGCAGCCCGGACAGAAACTATGGCTACACCTTC. Protein sequence: CASSPDRNYGYTF.

This chain connects TRBV5-1 to TRBJ2-6; TRBD1 is a possible D gene (6 bases). The CDR3 totals 17 residues. From germline, CDR1 is SGHRS and CDR2 YFSETQ. Trimming took off 1 base at V and 2 bases at J, with 13 bases between the two ends. This CDR3 is CASSLQGPHPGANVLTF. As DNA, the CDR3 is TGCGCCAGCAGCTTGCAGGGGCCCCACCCTGGGGCCAACGTCCTGACTTTC.

The genes are TRBV19 and TRBJ1-5; TRBD1 matches at 10 bases. The CDR3 contains 15 residues. V lost 5 bases and J lost 6; bases outside the gene matches: 7. Germline CDR1 LNHDA, CDR2 SQIVND (reference sequence). DNA for the CDR3: TGTGCCAGTAGTCCCGACAGGGGGCGCGGTCAGCCCCAGCATTTT. This encodes CASSPDRGRGQPQHF.

The chain employs TRBV29-1 and TRBJ2-1, with D unresolved. The CDR3 runs to 12 residues. The germline gives CDR1 SQVTM, CDR2 ANQGSEA. Trimming removed 3 bases at V and 7 bases at J, with 10 bases between. The DNA of the CDR3 is TGCAGCGTTGAGCGGAGTGAAAATGAGCAGTTCTTC. Its protein product is CSVERSENEQFF.

The CDR3 DNA is TGTGCCAGCAGTTTAAAAGCGGGAGGGCCTATGAAGACCCAGTACTTC. This translates into CASSLKAGGPMKTQYF. The chain employs TRBV27 and TRBJ2-5; 10 bases align to TRBD2. The CDR3 is made up of 16 amino acids. The V gene end was trimmed by 2 bases and the J gene end by 6 bases; junction bases not matched to a gene: 9. Germline values: CDR1 MNHEY, CDR2 SMNVEV (reference sequence).

This clone has just a few counts. This chain joins TRBV28 and TRBJ2-1; possibly TRBD1 for D (6 bases). The CDR3 has 15 amino acids. Germline V gene lookup returns CDR1 MDHEN and CDR2 SYDVKM. Trimming stripped 6 bases from V and 4 bases from J, with 16 bases between. This chain's CDR3 is CASRSGQRNYNEQFF. Here the CDR3 DNA reads TGTGCCAGCAGGTCCGGACAGCGGAATTACAATGAGCAGTTCTTC.

The J gene is TRBJ1-5, the V gene TRBV9; D possibly corresponds to TRBD1 (5 bases). CDR1 SGDLS and CDR2 YYNGEE come from the germline V gene. V was trimmed by 2 bases and J by 4 bases, leaving 7 bases between them. CDR3 length: 13 amino acids. The CDR3 bases are TGTGCCAGCAGCGTGGACATAAATCAGCCCCAGCATTTT. This encodes CASSVDINQPQHF.

This chain uses TRBV30 with TRBJ2-5; perhaps TRBD1 as D (6 bases). The germline gives CDR1 GTSNPN, CDR2 SVGIG (reference sequence). With 3 bases removed from V and 4 bases from J, the gap between germline ends came to 12 bases. This CDR3 has 13 amino acids. The CDR3: CAWRSTGIETQYF. DNA of the CDR3: TGTGCCTGGAGGAGTACAGGGATAGAGACCCAGTACTTC.

The rearrangement links TRBV5-1 to TRBJ2-7; D is possibly TRBD1 (5 bases). V lost 3 bases and J lost 1, with 11 bases in between. The CDR3 runs 14 residues. Germline CDR1 reads SGHRS; CDR2 reads YFSETQ. CDR3 sequence (DNA): TGCGCCAGCAGCTACCAGACAGCTTCCTACGAGCAGTACTTC. It codes for CASSYQTASYEQYF.

CDR3: CASSLGGSDSGNTIYF. The CDR3 nucleotides read TGCGCCAGCAGCTTGGGAGGATCGGACTCTGGAAACACCATATATTTT. The rearrangement joins TRBV5-1 to TRBJ1-3, with D hard to call. Trimming took 0 bases from V and 0 from J, leaving 10 bases between them. CDR1 and CDR2 from the germline V gene are SGHRS and YFSETQ. The CDR3 spans 16 residues.

Only a few counts were recorded for this clone. The CDR3 coding sequence is TGTGCCAGCAGCTTGGGGGACAGAAGCAATCAGCCCCAGCATTTT. This encodes CASSLGDRSNQPQHF. The chain links TRBV7-6 to TRBJ1-5, with 7 positions matching TRBD1. The CDR3 is 15 residues long. Trimming at V came to 3 bases and at J to 1 base, leaving 3 bases not matched to a gene. Germline CDR1 and CDR2: SGHVS and FNYEAQ. The whole variable domain, remainder taken from reference TRBV7-6 and TRBJ1-5, is GAGVSQSPRYKVTKRGQDVALRCDPISGHVSLYWYRQALGQGPEFLTYFNYEAQQDKSGLPNDRFSAERPEGSISTLTIQRTEQRDSAMYRCASSLGDRSNQPQHFGDGTRLSIL.

This chain uses TRBV7-9 with TRBJ2-3; 7 positions match TRBD2. V lost 4 bases and J lost 3; bases outside the gene matches: 4. The CDR3 spans 14 residues. CDR1 is SEHNR and CDR2 is FQNEAQ in the germline V gene (reference sequence). The CDR3 bases are TGTGCCAGCAGCTCCGGGAGGAGTACAGATACGCAGTATTTT. Its translation: CASSSGRSTDTQYF.

The J gene is TRBJ2-6, the V gene TRBV5-1; 8 bases line up with TRBD1. J gave up 11 bases and V 2 bases, and 3 bases lay outside the gene matches. Germline assignment: CDR1 SGHRS and CDR2 YFSETQ. The CDR3 loop spans 13 amino acids. CDR3 DNA: TGCGCCAGCAGCTTAACAGGGGGACACGTCCTGACTTTC. This translates into CASSLTGGHVLTF.